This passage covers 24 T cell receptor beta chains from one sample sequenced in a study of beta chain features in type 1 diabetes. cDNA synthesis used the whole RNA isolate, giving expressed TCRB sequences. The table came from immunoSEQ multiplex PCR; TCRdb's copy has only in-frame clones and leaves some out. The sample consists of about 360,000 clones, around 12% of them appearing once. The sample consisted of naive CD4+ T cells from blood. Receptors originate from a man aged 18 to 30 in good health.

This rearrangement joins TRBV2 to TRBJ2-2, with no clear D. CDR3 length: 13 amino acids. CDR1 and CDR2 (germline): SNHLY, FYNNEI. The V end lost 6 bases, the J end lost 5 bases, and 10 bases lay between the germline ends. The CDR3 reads CASRARGTGELFF. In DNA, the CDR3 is TGTGCCAGCAGGGCCCGAGGAACCGGGGAGCTGTTTTTT. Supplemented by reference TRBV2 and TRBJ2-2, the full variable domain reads EPEVTQTPSHQVTQMGQEVILRCVPISNHLYFYWYRQILGQKVEFLVSFYNNEISEKSEIFDDQFSVERPDGSNFTLKIRSTKLEDSAMYFCASRARGTGELFFGEGSRLTVL.

The CDR3 nucleotides read TGCGCCAGCAGCCAACTAAAAGAAGCCGGGGAGCTGTTTTTT. Translating gives CASSQLKEAGELFF. This rearrangement joins TRBV4-3 to TRBJ2-2, with D uncertain. V lost 2 bases to trimming and J lost 6 bases, with 10 bases between them. CDR1 is LGHNA, CDR2 YSLEER, per germline. The CDR3 has 14 amino acids.

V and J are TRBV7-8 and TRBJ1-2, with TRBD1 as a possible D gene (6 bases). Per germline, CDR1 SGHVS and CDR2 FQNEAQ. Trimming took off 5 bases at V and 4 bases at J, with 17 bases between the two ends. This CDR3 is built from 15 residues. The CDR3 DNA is TGTGCCAGCAGCCTACCAGGGGTAGTTTCCTATGGCTACACCTTC. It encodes CASSLPGVVSYGYTF.

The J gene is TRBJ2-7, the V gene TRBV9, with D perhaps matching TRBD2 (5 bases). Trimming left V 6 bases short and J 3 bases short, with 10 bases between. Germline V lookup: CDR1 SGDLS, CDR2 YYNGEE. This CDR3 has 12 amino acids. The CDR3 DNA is TGTGCCAGCATCCCCGGGGACTACGAGCAGTACTTC. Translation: CASIPGDYEQYF.

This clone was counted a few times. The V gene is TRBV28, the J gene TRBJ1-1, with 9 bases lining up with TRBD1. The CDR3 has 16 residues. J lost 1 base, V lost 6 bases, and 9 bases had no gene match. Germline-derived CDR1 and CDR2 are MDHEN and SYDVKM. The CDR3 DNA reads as TGTGCCAGCAGGTTTACAGGGGGCGTTGGGAACACTGAAGCTTTCTTT. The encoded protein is CASRFTGGVGNTEAFF.

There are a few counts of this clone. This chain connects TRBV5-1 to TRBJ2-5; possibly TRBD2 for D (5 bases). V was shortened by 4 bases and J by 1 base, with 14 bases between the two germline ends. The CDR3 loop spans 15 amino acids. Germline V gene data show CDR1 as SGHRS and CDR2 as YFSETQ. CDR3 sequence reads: CASSLLRGSQETQYF. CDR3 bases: TGCGCCAGCAGCCTCCTACGGGGTAGCCAAGAGACCCAGTACTTC.

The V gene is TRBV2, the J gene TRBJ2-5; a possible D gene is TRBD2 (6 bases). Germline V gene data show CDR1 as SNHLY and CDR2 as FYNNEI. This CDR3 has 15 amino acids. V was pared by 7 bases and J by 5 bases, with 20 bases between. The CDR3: CASNPGLGVRETQYF. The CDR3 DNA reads TGTGCCAGCAACCCGGGACTGGGTGTTCGGGAGACCCAGTACTTC.

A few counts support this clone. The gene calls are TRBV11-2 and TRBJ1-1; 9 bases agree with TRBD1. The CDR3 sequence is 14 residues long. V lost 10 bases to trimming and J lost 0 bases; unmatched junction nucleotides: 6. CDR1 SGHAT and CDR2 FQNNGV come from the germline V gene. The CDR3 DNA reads TGTGCCACCCGACAGGGGGGTTTGAACACTGAAGCTTTCTTT. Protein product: CATRQGGLNTEAFF.

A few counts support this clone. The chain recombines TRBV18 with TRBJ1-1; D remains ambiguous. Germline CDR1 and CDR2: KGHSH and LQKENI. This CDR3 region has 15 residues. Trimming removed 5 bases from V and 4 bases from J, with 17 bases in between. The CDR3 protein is CASSLDRGRVTEAFF. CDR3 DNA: TGTGCCAGCTCATTGGACCGGGGTCGGGTCACTGAAGCTTTCTTT.

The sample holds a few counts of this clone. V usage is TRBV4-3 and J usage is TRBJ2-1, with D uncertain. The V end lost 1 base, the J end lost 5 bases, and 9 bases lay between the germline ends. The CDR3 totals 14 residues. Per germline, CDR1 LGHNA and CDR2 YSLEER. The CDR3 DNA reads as TGCGCCAGCAGCCAAGTTTCAGGAAACAATGAGCAGTTCTTC. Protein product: CASSQVSGNNEQFF.

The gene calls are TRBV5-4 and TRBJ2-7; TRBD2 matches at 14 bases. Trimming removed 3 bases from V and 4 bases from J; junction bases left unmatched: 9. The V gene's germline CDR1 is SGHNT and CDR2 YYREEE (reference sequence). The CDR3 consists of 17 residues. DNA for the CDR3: TGTGCCAGCAGCTCCCCTCGGGGACTAGCGGGAGTGTACGAGCAGTACTTC. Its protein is CASSSPRGLAGVYEQYF.

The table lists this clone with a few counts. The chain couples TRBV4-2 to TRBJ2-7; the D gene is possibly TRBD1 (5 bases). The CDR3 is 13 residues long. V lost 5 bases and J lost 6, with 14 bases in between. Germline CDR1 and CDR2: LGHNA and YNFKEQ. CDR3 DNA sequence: TGTGCCAGCAGCTCTTCAGGGTTTCGCGAGCAGTACTTC. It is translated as CASSSSGFREQYF.

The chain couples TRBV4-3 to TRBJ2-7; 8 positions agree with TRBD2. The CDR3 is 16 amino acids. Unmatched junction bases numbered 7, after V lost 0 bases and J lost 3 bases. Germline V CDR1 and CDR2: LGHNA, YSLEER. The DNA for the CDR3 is TGCGCCAGCAGCCAAGAAAGGAGCGGGAGAGGCTACGAGCAGTACTTC. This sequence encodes CASSQERSGRGYEQYF.

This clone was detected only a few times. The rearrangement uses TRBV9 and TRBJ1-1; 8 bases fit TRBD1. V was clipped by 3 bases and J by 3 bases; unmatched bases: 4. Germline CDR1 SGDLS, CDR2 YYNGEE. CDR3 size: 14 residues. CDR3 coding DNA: TGTGCCAGCAGCGGACCGACAGGGGACACTGAAGCTTTCTTT. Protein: CASSGPTGDTEAFF. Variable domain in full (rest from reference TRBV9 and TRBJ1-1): DSGVTQTPKHLITATGQRVTLRCSPRSGDLSVYWYQQSLDQGLQFLIQYYNGEERAKGNILERFSAQQFPDLHSELNLSSLELGDSALYFCASSGPTGDTEAFFGQGTRLTVV.

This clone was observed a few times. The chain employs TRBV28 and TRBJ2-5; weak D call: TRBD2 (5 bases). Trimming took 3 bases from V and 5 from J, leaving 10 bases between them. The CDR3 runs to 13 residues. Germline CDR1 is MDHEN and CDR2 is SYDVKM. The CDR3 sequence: CASSFQRRETQYF. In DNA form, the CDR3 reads TGTGCCAGCAGTTTTCAGCGGAGGGAGACCCAGTACTTC. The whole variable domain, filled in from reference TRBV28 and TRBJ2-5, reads DVKVTQSSRYLVKRTGEKVFLECVQDMDHENMFWYRQDPGLGLRLIYFSYDVKMKEKGDIPEGYSVSREKKERFSLILESASTNQTSMYLCASSFQRRETQYFGPGTRLLVL.

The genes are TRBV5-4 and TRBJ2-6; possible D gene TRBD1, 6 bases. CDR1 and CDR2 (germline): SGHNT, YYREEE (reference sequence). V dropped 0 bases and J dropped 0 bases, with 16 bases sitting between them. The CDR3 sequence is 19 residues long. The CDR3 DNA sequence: TGTGCCAGCAGCTTGGGAGGTGGGGGCTTCAGCTCTGGGGCCAACGTCCTGACTTTC. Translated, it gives CASSLGGGGFSSGANVLTF.

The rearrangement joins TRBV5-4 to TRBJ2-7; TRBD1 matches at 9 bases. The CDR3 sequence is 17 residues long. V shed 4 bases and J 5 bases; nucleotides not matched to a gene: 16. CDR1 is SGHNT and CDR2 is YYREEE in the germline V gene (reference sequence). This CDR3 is CASSRPGTGMPGDEQYF. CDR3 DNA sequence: TGTGCCAGCAGCCGTCCCGGGACAGGGATGCCAGGCGACGAGCAGTACTTC.

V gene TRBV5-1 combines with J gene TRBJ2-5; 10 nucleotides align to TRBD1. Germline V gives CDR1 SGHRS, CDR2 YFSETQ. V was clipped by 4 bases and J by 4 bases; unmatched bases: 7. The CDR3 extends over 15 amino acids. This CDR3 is CASSPEWDRGETQYF. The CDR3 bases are TGCGCCAGCAGCCCCGAATGGGACAGGGGAGAGACCCAGTACTTC.

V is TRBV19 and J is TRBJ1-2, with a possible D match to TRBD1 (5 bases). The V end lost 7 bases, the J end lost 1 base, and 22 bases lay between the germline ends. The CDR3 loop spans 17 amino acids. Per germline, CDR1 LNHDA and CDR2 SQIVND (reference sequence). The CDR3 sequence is CASTRQGDSTINYGYTF. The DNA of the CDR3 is TGTGCCAGTACCCGGCAAGGAGACAGTACAATTAACTATGGCTACACCTTC. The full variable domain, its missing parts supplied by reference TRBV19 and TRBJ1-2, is DGGITQSPKYLFRKEGQNVTLSCEQNLNHDAMYWYRQDPGQGLRLIYYSQIVNDFQKGDIAEGYSVSREKKESFPLTVTSAQKNPTAFYLCASTRQGDSTINYGYTFGSGTRLTVV.

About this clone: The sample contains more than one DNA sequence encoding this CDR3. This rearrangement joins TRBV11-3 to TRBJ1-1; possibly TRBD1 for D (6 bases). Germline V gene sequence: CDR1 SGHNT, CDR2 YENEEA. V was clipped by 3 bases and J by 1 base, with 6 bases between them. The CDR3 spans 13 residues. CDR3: CASSLDRNTEAFF. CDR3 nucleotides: TGTGCCAGCAGCTTGGACAGGAACACTGAAGCTTTCTTT.

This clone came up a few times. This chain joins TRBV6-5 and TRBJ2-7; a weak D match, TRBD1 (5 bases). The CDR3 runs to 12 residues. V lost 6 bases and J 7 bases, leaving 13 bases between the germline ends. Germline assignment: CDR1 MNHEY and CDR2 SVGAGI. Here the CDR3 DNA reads TGTGCCAGCAGGGACACCCTTGGGGAGCAGTACTTC. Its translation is CASRDTLGEQYF.

The CDR3 nucleotides read TGTGCCAGCAGCCGTAGTACCGGGACAAGGGCCTCCACAGATACGCAGTATTTT. This sequence encodes CASSRSTGTRASTDTQYF. The chain combines TRBV5-4 with TRBJ2-3, with D perhaps matching TRBD1 (6 bases). Looked up from germline, CDR1 is SGHNT and CDR2 is YYREEE (reference sequence). The CDR3 is 18 residues long. Trimming removed 4 bases from V and 2 bases from J, with 23 bases in between.

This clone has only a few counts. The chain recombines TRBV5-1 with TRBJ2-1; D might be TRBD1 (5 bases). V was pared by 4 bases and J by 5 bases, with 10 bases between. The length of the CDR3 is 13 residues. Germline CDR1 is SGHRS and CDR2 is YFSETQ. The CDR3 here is CASSAGINNEQFF. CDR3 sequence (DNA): TGCGCCAGCAGCGCAGGGATAAACAATGAGCAGTTCTTC. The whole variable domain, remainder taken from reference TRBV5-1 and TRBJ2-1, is KAGVTQTPRYLIKTRGQQVTLSCSPISGHRSVSWYQQTPGQGLQFLFEYFSETQRNKGNFPGRFSGRQFSNSRSEMNVSTLELGDSALYLCASSAGINNEQFFGPGTRLTVL.

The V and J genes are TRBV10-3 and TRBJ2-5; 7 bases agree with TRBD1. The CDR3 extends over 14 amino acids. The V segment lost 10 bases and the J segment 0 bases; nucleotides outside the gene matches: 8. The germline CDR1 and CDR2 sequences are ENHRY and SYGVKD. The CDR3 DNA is TGTGCCACCCGGGACAGAGCCAACCAAGAGACCCAGTACTTC. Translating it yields CATRDRANQETQYF.